This T cell receptor beta chain was identified in a study of vaccination and CD4 T cells after COVID-19 (dated by TCRdb to 2021 to 2024). Turning to the overall study: Six males and four females were included in the convalescent cohort, with two Hispanic individuals, seven Caucasians, two Asians and one multiracial person represented. Each participant got two doses of either the Pfizer-BioNTech BNT162b2 vaccine (n=8) or the Moderna mRNA-1273 vaccine (n=2). Post-COVID blood samples from convalescent patients were collected a median of approximately 100 days after diagnosis, with a range of about 30 to 170 days. The time from the second vaccine dose to post-vaccine blood sampling had a median of roughly 77 days and ranged from about 14 to 241 days. Culture stimuli were overlapping spike peptide pools from SARS-CoV-2 and from the common cold coronaviruses HCoV-NL63, HCoV-OC43 and HCoV-229E. In control cultures, a CEFX viral epitope pool was used as positive control, an HIV-1 Nef peptide pool was used as negative control, or no peptide was added. In approximately eleven COVID-19 convalescent patients and 4 infection-naive healthy vaccine recipients, the spike-specific CD4+ TCR repertoire before mRNA vaccination was compared with the repertoire after mRNA vaccination. Memory CD4+ T cell crossreactivity between SARS-CoV-2 and common cold coronavirus spike proteins was assessed at the TCR clonotype level in an earlier paper using these donors.

The library was made by PCR. DNA from cultured CD4+ T cells was subjected to TCR sequencing with the Oncomine TCR Beta short-read assay at the Johns Hopkins FTIC core. The QIAamp micro DNA kit was used to extract genomic DNA from the cultured CD4+ T cells. Oncomine TCR Beta libraries from cultured CD4+ T cells were pooled with unique dual indexes and sequenced on an Illumina iSeq 100. As for the authors' bioinformatics: Non-productive sequences were filtered out, and CDR3s that did not start with C, did not end with F or W, or were shorter than 7 amino acids were discarded. Antigen-specific clonotypes were identified using the MANAFEST web application through comparison of peptide-stimulated wells with reference and other culture wells. To be called positive, a clone needed an FDR below 0.05, an odds ratio above 5, and a productive frequency above 0.1% in at least two of three replicate wells. A clonotype counted as cross-reactive if it showed significant expansion both in the SARS-CoV-2 spike wells and in at least one common cold coronavirus spike condition. CDR3 homology was assessed with Levenshtein distances (stringdist) and unrooted phylogenetic trees (ape) in R version 3.6.1. TCRdb's own reprocessing of the public reads used fastp at Q25 and MiXCR and kept productive beta chains. All rows with the same CDR3 protein become a single entry with the most common DNA and genes. The V and J calls follow TCRdb's processing rather than the paper's. This sample lists roughly 9,200 distinct CDR3 sequences; 40% to 50% were detected once. Clones ranked in the top ten supply 27% of the sample.

What the treatment or condition label conveys for this sample: approximately nine-day PBMC culture with coronavirus spike peptide pools or control peptides (ViraFEST assay). CD4+ T cells from unexposed donors were collected before the COVID-19 pandemic (2011-2018). The ViraFEST assay was used in the study, in which antigen-specific T cells were expanded with peptide pools and expanded clonotypes were subsequently identified by TCR sequencing. Each well held some 2 million PBMCs cultured with roughly 10 ug/ml peptide pools in IMDM containing approximately 4.8% human AB serum and approximately 10 IU/ml IL-2. On days 3 and 7, half of the culture medium was replaced with fresh IL-2-containing medium. After approximately 11 days of culture, CD4+ T cells were isolated by negative selection with the EasySep CD4+ T cell isolation kit. As far as cell numbers permitted, CD4+ T cells from unexposed donors were tested for reactivity against SARS-CoV-2 S and N as well as four spike pools from common cold coronaviruses. PBMCs were separated from whole blood using Ficoll-Paque Plus gradient centrifugation and then either used fresh or cryopreserved at -140C. Culture conditions were generally each tested in triplicate wells. Leukapheresis product for the unexposed donors was bought commercially.

Results the study describes overall, beyond this receptor: The median count of SARS-CoV-2-reactive clonotypes went up from about 23 after infection to 38 after vaccination, although the change was not significant. Of the vaccine-specific clones in convalescent patients, 304 of 307, or nearly all, reacted only to SARS-CoV-2 spike and did not cross-react with common cold coronaviruses. Only a relatively small number of convalescent patients were included in the study, and early timepoints following natural infection were not analyzed. In convalescent patients, a median 86.3% of post-vaccine SARS-CoV-2-reactive clones were detected only after vaccination, and vaccine-specific priming was suggested by this finding.

V is shortened by 4 bases, J by 0 bases, and the region joining them spans 13 bases. CDR1 SNHLY and CDR2 FYNNEI are derived from the germline V gene. The CDR3 runs 17 residues from the cysteine to the phenylalanine. Only the CDR3 portion is preserved as DNA: 51 bases, with reading frame beginning at the first base. As to this clonotype: Its cognate antigen has yet to be identified. Per-base quality was not reported, and no clone a single base away is much larger than it.

This TCR was sampled from a human donor in good health. This sequence uses TRBV2 and TRBJ1-6, with the D segment identity uncertain. Sequencing used CD4+ T cells from blood, cultured in vitro. The DNA reads TGTGCCAGCAGTGTCGTGGGGAGACCCTCCTATAATTCACCCCTCCACTTT. Protein translation: CASSVVGRPSYNSPLHF.